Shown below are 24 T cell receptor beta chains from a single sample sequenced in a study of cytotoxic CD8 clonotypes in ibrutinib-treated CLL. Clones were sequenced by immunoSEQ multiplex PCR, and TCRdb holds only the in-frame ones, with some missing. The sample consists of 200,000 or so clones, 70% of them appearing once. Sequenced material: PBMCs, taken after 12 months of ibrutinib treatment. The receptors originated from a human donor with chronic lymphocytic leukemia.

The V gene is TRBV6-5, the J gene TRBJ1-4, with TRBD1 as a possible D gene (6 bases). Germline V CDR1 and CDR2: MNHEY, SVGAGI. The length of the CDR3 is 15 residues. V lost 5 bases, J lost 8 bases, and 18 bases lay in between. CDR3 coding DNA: TGTGCCAGCAGTGCGACCAGAGCCCAGGGGGAAAAACTGTTTTTT. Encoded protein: CASSATRAQGEKLFF.

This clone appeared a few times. CDR3 nucleotides: TGCGCCAGCAGCTTGTCGTCGGACCTCTATGGCTACACCTTC. Translation gives CASSLSSDLYGYTF. The chain joins TRBV5-1 to TRBJ1-2; no reliable D call. V lost 1 base, J lost 4 bases, and 11 bases lay in between. The length of the CDR3 is 14 residues. CDR1 is SGHRS, CDR2 YFSETQ, per germline.

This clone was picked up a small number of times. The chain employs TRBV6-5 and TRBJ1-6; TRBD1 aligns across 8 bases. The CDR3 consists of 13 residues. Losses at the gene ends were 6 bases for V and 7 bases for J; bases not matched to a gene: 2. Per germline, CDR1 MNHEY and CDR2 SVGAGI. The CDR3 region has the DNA TGTGCCAGCAGACAGGGGGGCAATTCACCCCTCCACTTT. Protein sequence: CASRQGGNSPLHF.

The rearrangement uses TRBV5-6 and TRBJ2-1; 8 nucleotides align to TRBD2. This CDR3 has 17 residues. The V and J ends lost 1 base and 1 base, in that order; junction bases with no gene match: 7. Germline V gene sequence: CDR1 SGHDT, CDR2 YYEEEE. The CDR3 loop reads CASSLYGSGISYNEQFF. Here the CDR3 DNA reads TGTGCCAGCAGCTTGTATGGTAGCGGGATTTCCTACAATGAGCAGTTCTTC.

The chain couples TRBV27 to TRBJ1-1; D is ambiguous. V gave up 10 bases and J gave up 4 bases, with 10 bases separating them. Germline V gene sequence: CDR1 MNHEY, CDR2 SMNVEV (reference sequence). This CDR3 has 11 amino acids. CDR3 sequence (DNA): TGTGCCACAAAAGGTGGCACTGAAGCTTTCTTT. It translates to CATKGGTEAFF.

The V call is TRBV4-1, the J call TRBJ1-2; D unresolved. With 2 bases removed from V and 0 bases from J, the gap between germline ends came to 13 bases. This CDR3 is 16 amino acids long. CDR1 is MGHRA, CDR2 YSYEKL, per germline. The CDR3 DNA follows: TGCGCCAGCAGCCAAACCCCCGGGCTGTCTAACTATGGCTACACCTTC. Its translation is CASSQTPGLSNYGYTF.

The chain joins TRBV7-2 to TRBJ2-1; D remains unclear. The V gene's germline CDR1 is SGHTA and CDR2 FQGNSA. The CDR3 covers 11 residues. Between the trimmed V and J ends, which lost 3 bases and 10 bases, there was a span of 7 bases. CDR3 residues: CASSFGDEQFF. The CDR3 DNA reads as TGTGCCAGCAGCTTCGGCGACGAGCAGTTCTTC. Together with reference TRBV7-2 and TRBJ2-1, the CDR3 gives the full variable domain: GAGVSQSPSNKVTEKGKDVELRCDPISGHTALYWYRQSLGQGLEFLIYFQGNSAPDKSGLPSDRFSAERTGGSVSTLTIQRTQQEDSAVYLCASSFGDEQFFGPGTRLTVL.

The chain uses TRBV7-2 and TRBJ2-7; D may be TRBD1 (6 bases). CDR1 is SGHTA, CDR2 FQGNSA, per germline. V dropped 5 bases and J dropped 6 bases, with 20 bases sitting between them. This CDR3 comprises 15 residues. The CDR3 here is CASSPDGTRSAEQYF. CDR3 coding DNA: TGTGCCAGCAGCCCCGACGGGACACGATCTGCCGAGCAGTACTTC.

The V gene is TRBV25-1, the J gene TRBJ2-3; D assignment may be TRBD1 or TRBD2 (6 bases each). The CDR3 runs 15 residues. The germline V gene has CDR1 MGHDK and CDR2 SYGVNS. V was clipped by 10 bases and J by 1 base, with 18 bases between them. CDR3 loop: CATRPSRGRTDTQYF. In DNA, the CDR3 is TGTGCCACCCGACCCTCTCGGGGGCGCACAGATACGCAGTATTTT.

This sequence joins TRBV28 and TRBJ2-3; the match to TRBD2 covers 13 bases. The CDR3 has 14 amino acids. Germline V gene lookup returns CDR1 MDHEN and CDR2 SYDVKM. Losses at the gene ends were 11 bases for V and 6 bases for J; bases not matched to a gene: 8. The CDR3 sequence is CAAGGTSGIDTQYF. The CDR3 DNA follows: TGTGCCGCCGGAGGGACTAGCGGGATTGATACGCAGTATTTT.

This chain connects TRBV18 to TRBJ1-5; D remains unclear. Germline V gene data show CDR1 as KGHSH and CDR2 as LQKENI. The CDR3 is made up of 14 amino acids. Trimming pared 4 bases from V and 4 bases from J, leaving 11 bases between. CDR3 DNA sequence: TGTGCCAGCTCACACCGTCACGGGAATCAGCCCCAGCATTTT. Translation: CASSHRHGNQPQHF.

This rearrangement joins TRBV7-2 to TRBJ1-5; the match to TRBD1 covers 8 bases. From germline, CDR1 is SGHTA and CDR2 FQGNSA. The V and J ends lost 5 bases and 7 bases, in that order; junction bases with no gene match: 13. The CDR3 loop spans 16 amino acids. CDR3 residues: CASSLTQGAGQQPQHF. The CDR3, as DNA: TGTGCCAGCAGCCTCACGCAGGGGGCAGGGCAACAGCCCCAGCATTTT.

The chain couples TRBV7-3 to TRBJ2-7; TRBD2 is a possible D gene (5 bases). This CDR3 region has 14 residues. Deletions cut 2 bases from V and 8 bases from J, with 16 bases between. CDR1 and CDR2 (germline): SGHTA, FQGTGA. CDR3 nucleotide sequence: TGTGCCAGCAGCTTAGGTGCCGGAGGTAACAAGCAGTACTTC. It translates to CASSLGAGGNKQYF.

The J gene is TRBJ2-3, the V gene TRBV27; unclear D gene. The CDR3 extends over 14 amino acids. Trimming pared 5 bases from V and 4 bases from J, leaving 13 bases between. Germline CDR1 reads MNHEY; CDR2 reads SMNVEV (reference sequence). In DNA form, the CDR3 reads TGTGCCAGCAGTGTGGGTGGTGCGGCAGATACGCAGTATTTT. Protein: CASSVGGAADTQYF.

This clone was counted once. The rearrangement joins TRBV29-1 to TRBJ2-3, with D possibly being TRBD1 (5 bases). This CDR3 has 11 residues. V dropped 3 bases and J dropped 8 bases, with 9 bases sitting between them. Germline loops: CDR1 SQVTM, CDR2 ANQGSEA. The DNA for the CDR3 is TGCAGCGTTGACTCTGGGGCTACGCAGTATTTT. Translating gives CSVDSGATQYF.

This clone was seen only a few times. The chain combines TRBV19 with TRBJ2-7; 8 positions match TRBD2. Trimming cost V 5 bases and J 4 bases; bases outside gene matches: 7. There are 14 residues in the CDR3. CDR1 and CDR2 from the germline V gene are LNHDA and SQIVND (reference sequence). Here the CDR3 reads CASSPRGGGYEQYF. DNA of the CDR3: TGTGCCAGTAGTCCACGGGGGGGCGGTTACGAGCAGTACTTC.

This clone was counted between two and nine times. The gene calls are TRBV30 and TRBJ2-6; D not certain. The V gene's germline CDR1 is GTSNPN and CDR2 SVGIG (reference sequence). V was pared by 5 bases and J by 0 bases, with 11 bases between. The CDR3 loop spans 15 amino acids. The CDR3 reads CAWSWQNSGANVLTF. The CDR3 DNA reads TGTGCCTGGTCCTGGCAGAACTCTGGGGCCAACGTCCTGACTTTC.

This CDR3 reads CASSRFQGLYEQYF. Here the CDR3 DNA reads TGTGCCAGTAGCAGGTTCCAGGGACTCTACGAGCAGTACTTC. The chain has TRBV27 and TRBJ2-7; tentatively, D is TRBD2 (6 bases). The V and J ends lost 9 bases and 3 bases respectively, with 18 bases between them. The CDR3 contains 14 residues. Per germline, CDR1 MNHEY and CDR2 SMNVEV (reference sequence).

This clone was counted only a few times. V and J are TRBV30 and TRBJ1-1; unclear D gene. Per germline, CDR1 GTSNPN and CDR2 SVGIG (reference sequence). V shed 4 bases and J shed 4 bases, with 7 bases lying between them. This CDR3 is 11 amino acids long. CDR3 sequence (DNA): TGTGCCTGGAACCGACCCACTGAAGCTTTCTTT. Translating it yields CAWNRPTEAFF.

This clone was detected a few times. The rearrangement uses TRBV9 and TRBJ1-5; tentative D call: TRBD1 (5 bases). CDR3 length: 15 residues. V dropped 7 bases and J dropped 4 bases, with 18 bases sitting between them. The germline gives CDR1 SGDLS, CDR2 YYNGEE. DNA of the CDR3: TGTGCCAGCGGATTACAGGCGGCCCTAAATCAGCCCCAGCATTTT. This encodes CASGLQAALNQPQHF.

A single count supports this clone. CDR3 sequence: CAAHAGGVGYTF. DNA for the CDR3: TGTGCCGCCCACGCAGGGGGCGTTGGCTACACCTTC. The rearrangement uses TRBV19 and TRBJ1-2; 8 bases match TRBD1. V lost 11 bases and J lost 7; bases outside the gene matches: 9. Germline V gene data show CDR1 as LNHDA and CDR2 as SQIVND (reference sequence). The length of the CDR3 is 12 residues.

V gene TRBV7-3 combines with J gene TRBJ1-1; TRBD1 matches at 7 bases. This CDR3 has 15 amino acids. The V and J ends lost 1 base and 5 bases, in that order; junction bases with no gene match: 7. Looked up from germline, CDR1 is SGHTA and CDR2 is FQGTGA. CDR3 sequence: CASSLNRGVSTEAFF. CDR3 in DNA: TGTGCCAGCAGCTTAAACAGGGGAGTGAGTACTGAAGCTTTCTTT.

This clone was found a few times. The DNA of the CDR3 is TGTGCCAGCAGTGTAGGGATGAACACTGAAGCTTTCTTT. This encodes CASSVGMNTEAFF. The genes are TRBV2 and TRBJ1-1; no clear D. Germline assignment: CDR1 SNHLY and CDR2 FYNNEI. The CDR3 runs to 13 residues. V lost 4 bases, J lost 0 bases, and 6 bases lay in between.

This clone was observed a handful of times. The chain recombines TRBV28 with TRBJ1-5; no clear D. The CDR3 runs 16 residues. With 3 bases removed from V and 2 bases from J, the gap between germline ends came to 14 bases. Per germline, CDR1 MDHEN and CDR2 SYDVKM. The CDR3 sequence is CASSFIVGRRNQPQHF. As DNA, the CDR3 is TGTGCCAGCAGTTTTATCGTGGGAAGGCGCAATCAGCCCCAGCATTTT.